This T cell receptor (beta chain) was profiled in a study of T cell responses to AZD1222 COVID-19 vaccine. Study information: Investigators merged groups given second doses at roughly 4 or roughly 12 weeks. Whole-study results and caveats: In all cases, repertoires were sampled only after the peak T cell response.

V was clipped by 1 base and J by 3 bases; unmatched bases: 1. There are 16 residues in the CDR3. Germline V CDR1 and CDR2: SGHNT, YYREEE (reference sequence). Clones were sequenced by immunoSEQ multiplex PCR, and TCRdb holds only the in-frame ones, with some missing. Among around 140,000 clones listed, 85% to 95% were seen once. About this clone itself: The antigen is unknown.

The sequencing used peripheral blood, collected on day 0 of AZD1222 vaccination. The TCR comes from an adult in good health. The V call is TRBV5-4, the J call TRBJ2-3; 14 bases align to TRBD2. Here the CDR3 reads CASSLWTSGRTDTQYF. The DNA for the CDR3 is TGTGCCAGCAGCTTGTGGACTAGCGGGAGGACAGATACGCAGTATTTT.